The present T cell receptor (beta chain) was sequenced within a study of T cell responses to AZD1222 COVID-19 vaccine. Germline lookup yields CDR1 WSHSY and CDR2 SAAADI. V was pared by 6 bases and J by 2 bases, with 16 bases between. This CDR3 comprises 15 residues. Only in-frame clones appear in the TCRdb table, and some are missing; sequencing was by immunoSEQ multiplex PCR. The sample shows around 140,000 clones, roughly 87% of them seen only once. The specimen was peripheral blood, collected 28 days after the second AZD1222 dose. This sequence was found in an adult who received the AZD1222 COVID-19 vaccine. J is TRBJ1-2 and V is TRBV10-2; weak D call: TRBD1 (5 bases). The CDR3 DNA sequence: TGCGCCAGCAGGGAAAATGAGGGGTCGAACTATGGCTACACCTTC. Its translation: CASRENEGSNYGYTF.